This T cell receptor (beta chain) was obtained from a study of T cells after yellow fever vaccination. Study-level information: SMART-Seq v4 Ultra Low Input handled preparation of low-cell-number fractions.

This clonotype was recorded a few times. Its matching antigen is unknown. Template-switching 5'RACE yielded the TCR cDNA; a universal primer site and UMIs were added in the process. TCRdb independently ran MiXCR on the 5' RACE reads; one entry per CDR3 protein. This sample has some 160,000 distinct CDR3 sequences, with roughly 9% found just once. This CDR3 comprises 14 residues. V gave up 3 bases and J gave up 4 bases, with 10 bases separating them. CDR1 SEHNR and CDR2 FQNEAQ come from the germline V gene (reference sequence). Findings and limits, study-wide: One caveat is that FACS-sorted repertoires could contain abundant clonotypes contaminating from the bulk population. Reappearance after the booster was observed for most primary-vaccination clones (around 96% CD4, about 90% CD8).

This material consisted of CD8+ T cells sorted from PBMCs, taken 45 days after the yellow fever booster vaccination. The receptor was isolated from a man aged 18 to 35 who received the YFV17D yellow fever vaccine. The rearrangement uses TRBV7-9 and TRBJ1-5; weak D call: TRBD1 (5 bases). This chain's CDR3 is CASSFGTANQPQHF. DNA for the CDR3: TGTGCCAGCAGCTTTGGGACTGCTAATCAGCCCCAGCATTTT.